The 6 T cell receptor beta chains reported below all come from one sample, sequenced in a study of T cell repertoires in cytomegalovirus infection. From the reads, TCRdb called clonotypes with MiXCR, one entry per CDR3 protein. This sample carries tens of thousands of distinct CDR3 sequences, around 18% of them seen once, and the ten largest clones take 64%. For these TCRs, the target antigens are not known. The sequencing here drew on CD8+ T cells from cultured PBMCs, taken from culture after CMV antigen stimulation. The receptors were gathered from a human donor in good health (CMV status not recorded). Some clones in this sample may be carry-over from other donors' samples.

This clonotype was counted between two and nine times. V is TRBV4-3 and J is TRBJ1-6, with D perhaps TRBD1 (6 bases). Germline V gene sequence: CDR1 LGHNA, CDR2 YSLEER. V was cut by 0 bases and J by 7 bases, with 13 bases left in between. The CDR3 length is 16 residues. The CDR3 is CASSQDGGGLNSPLHF. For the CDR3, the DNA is TGCGCCAGCAGCCAAGATGGGGGGGGCCTAAATTCACCCCTCCACTTT.

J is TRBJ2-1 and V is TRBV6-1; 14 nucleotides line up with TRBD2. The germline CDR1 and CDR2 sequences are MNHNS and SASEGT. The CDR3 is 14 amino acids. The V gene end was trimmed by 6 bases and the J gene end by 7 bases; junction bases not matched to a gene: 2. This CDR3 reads CASRWTSGGNEQFF. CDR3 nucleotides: TGTGCCAGCAGGTGGACTAGCGGGGGGAATGAGCAGTTCTTC.

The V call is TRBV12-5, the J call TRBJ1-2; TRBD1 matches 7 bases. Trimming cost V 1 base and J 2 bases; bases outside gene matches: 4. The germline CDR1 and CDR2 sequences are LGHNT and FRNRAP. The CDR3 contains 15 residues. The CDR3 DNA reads TGTGCTAGTGGTTTGGACAGGGGAGGAAACTATGGCTACACCTTC. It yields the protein CASGLDRGGNYGYTF.

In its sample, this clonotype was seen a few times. The CDR3 loop is CASSLFAGRGGNQPQHF. CDR3 coding DNA: TGTGCCAGCAGTTTATTCGCTGGCAGGGGTGGGAATCAGCCCCAGCATTTT. The V and J genes are TRBV27 and TRBJ1-5, with D possibly matching TRBD1 (6 bases). The germline CDR1 and CDR2 sequences are MNHEY and SMNVEV (reference sequence). Between the trimmed V and J ends, which lost 1 base and 4 bases, there was a span of 17 bases. The CDR3 is 17 amino acids.

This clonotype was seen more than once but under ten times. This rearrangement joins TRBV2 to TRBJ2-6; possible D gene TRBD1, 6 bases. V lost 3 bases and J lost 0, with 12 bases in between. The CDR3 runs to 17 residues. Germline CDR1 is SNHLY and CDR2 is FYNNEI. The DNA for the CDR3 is TGTGCCAGCAGTGACAGGGGCCGTATCTCTGGGGCCAACGTCCTGACTTTC. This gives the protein CASSDRGRISGANVLTF.

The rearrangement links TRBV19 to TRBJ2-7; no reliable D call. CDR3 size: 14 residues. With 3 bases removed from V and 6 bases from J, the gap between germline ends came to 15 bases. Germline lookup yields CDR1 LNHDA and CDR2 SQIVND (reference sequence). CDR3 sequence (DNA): TGTGCCAGTAGTATTAAGGAGCTGGTTGGCGAGCAGTACTTC. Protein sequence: CASSIKELVGEQYF.